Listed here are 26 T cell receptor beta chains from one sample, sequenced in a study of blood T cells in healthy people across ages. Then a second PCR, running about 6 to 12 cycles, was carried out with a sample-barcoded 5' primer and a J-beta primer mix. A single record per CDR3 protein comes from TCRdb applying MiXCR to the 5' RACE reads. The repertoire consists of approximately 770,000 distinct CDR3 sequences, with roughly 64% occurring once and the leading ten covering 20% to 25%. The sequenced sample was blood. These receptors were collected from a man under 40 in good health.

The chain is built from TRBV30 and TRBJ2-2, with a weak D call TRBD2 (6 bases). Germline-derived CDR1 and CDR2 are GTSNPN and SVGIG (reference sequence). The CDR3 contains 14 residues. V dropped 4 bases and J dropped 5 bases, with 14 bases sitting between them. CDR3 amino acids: CAWIWGGGTGELFF. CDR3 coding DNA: TGTGCCTGGATTTGGGGCGGAGGGACCGGGGAGCTGTTTTTT.

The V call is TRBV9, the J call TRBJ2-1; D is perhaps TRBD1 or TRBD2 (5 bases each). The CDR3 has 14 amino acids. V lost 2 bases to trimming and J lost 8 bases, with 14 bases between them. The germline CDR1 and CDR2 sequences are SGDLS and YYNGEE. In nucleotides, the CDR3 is TGTGCCAGCAGCGTTTCCCCCAGGGACGATGAGCAGTTCTTC. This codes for CASSVSPRDDEQFF.

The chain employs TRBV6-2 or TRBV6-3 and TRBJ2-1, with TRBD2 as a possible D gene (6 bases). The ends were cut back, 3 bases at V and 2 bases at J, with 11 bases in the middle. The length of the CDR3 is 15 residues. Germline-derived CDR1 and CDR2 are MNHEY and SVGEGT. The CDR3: CASSYGAGPYNEQFF. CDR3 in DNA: TGTGCCAGCAGTTATGGGGCGGGGCCCTACAATGAGCAGTTCTTC.

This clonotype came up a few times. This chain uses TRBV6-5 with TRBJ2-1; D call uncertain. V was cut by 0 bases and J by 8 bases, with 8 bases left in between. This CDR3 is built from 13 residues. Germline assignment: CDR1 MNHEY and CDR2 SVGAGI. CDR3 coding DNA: TGTGCCAGCAGTTACTCGGGCTTGGATGAGCAGTTCTTC. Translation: CASSYSGLDEQFF.

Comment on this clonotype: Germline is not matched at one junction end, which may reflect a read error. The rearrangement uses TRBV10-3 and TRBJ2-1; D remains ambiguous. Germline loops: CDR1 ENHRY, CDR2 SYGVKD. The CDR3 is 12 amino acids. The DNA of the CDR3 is TGTGCCACCTCAGAGGATTACAGTGAGCAGTTCTTC. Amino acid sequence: CATSEDYSEQFF.

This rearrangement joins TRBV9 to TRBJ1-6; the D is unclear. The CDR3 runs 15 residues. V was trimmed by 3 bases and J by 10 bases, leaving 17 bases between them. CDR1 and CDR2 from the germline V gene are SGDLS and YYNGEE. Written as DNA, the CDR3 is TGTGCCAGCAGCGGTAGTCCTGAAGGTGGGTCACCCCTCCACTTT. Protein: CASSGSPEGGSPLHF.

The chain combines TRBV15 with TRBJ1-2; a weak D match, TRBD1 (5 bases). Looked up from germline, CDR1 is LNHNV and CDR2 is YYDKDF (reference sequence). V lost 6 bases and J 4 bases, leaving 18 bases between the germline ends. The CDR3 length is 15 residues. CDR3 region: CATRVGGPRFYGYTF. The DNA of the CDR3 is TGTGCCACCAGGGTCGGGGGTCCCCGTTTCTATGGCTACACCTTC.

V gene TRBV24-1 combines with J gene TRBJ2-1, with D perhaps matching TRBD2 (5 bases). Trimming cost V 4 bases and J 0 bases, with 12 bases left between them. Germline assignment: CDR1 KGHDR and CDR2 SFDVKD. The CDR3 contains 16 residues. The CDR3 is CATSDTADTSYNEQFF. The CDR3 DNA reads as TGTGCCACCAGTGACACAGCGGATACCTCCTACAATGAGCAGTTCTTC.

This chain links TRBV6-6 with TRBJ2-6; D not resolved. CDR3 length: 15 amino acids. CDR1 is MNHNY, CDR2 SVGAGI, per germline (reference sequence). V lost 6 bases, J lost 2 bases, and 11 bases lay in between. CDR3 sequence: CASSDGKPGANVLTF. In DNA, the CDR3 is TGTGCCAGCAGCGACGGAAAGCCTGGGGCCAACGTCCTGACTTTC.

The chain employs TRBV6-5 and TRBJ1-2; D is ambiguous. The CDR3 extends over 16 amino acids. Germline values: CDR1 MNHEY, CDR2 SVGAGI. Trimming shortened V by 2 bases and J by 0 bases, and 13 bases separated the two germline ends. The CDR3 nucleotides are TGTGCCAGCAGTTACGGGTCCGTAGCAGCTAACTATGGCTACACCTTC. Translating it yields CASSYGSVAANYGYTF.

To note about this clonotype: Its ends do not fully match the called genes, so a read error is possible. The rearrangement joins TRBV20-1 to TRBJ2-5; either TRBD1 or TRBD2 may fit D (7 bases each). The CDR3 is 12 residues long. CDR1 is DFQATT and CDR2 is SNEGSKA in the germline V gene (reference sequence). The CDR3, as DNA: TGCAGTGTTCCAGCGGGGACAGAGGCCCAGTACTTC. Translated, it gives CSVPAGTEAQYF.

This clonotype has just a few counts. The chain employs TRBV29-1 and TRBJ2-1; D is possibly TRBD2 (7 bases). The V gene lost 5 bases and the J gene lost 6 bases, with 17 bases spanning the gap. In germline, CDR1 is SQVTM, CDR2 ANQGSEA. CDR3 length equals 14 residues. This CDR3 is CSVSRGAFSNEQFF. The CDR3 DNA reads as TGCAGCGTTAGCCGGGGGGCATTCTCCAATGAGCAGTTCTTC.

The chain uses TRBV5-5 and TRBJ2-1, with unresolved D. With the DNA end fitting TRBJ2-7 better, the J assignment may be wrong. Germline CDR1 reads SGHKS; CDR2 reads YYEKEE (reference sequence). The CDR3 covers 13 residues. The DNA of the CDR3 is TGTGCCAGCAGCTTAGTGCTGAACAATGAGCAGTACTTC. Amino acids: CASSLVLNNEQYF.

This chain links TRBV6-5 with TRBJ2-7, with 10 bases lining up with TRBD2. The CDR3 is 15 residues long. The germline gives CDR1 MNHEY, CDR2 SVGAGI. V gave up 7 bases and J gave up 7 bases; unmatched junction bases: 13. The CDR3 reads CASMGRSGRANEQYF. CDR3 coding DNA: TGTGCCAGCATGGGGAGGAGCGGGAGGGCCAATGAGCAGTACTTC.

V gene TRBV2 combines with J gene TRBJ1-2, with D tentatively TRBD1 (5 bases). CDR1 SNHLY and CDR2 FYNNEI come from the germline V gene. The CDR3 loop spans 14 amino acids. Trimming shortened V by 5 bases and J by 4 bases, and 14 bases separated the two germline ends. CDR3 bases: TGTGCCAGCAGTACCATCAGGGTTAGCTATGGCTACACCTTC. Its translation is CASSTIRVSYGYTF. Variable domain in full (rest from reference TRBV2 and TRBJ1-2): EPEVTQTPSHQVTQMGQEVILRCVPISNHLYFYWYRQILGQKVEFLVSFYNNEISEKSEIFDDQFSVERPDGSNFTLKIRSTKLEDSAMYFCASSTIRVSYGYTFGSGTRLTVV.

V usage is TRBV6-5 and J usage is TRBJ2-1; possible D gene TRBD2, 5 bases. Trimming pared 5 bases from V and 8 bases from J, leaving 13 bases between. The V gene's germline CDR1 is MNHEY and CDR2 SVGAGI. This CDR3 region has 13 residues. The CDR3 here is CASSDEGRDEQFF. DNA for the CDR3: TGTGCCAGCAGTGACGAGGGTAGGGATGAGCAGTTCTTC.

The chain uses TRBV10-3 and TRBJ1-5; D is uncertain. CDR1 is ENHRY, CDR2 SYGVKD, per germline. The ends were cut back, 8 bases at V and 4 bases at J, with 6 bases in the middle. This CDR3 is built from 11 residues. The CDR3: CAIGENQPQHF. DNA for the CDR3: TGTGCCATCGGGGAGAATCAGCCCCAGCATTTT.

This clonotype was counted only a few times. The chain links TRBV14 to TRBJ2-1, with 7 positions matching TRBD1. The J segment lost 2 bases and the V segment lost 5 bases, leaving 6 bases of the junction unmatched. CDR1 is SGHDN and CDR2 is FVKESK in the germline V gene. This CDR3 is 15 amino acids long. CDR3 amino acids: CASSSRQGPYNEQFF. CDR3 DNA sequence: TGTGCCAGCAGCTCTCGACAGGGACCCTACAATGAGCAGTTCTTC.

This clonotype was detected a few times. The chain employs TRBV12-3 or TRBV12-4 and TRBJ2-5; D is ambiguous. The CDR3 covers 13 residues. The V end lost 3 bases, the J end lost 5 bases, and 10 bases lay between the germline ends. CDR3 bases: TGTGCCAGCAGTTTCGGCACGGCTGAGACCCAGTACTTC. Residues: CASSFGTAETQYF.

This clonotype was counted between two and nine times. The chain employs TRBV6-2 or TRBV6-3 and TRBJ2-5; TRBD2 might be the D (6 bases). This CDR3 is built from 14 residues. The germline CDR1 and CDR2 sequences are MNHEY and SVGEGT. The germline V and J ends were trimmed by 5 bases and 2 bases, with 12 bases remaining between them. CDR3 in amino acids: CASSTWRAQETQYF. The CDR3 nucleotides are TGTGCCAGCAGTACGTGGAGGGCTCAAGAGACCCAGTACTTC.

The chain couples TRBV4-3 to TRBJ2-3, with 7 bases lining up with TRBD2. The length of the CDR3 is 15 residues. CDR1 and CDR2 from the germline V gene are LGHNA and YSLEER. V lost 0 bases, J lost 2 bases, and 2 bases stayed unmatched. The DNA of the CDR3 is TGCGCCAGCAGCCAAGACGGGAGGATCACAGATACGCAGTATTTT. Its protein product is CASSQDGRITDTQYF.

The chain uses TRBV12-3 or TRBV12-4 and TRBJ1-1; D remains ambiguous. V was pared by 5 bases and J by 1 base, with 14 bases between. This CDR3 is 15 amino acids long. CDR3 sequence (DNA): TGTGCCAGCAGTCGGAATGGGCGGGGGAACACTGAAGCTTTCTTT. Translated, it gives CASSRNGRGNTEAFF.

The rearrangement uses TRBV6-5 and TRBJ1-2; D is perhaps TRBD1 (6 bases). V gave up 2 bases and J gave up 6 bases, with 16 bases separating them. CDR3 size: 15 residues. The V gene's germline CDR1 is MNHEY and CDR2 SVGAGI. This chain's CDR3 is CASSYVGQRGHGYTF. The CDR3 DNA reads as TGTGCCAGCAGTTACGTGGGACAAAGGGGCCATGGCTACACCTTC.

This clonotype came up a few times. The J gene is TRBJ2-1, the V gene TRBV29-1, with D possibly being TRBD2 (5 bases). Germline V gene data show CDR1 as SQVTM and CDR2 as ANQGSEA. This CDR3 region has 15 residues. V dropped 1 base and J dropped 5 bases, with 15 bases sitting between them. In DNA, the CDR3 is TGCAGCGTTGAAGGGGCGGGTCGTCCGGACAATGAGCAGTTCTTC. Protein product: CSVEGAGRPDNEQFF.

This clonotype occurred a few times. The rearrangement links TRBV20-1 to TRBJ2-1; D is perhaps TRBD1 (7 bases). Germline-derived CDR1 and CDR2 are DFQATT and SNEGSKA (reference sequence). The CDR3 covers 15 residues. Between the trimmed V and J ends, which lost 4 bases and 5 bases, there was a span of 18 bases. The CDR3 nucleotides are TGCAGTGCTACCCCAGGGGGGAGATTCGACAATGAGCAGTTCTTC. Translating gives CSATPGGRFDNEQFF.

The CDR3 here is CASSLQGTVGSEQYF. The CDR3 coding sequence is TGTGCCAGCAGCTTACAGGGGACAGTGGGGAGCGAGCAGTACTTC. The chain joins TRBV11-2 to TRBJ2-7, with TRBD1 identical over 7 bases. This CDR3 has 15 amino acids. Germline values: CDR1 SGHAT, CDR2 FQNNGV. After removal of 2 bases from V and 6 bases from J, the junction contained 10 bases not matched to a gene.